This record covers a single T cell receptor (beta chain). This clone occurred once. This receptor's antigen is unknown. No clone much larger than this one lies a single base away; base qualities are absent. Libraries were made using the immunoSEQ multiplex PCR assay. Sourced from immuneACCESS, this table was stored by TCRdb with only in-frame sequences that have V and J called. A share of the clones is absent; for the studies checked, an unresolved V gene accounts for under half, and the remainder has no known explanation. The sample contains around 34,000 clones, around 90% of them found a single time. Around 4.1% of the sample rests with the top ten. From the germline V gene, CDR1 is LGHNA and CDR2 is YSLEER. After removal of 4 bases from V and 1 base from J, the junction retains 5 bases not matched to a gene. From the cysteine up to the phenylalanine, the CDR3 has a length of 16 residues. Left in the record is the CDR3 DNA by itself, 48 bases read in frame from the first base.

This entry comes from a study of T cell changes during pregnancy in multiple sclerosis (dated by TCRdb to about 2019). Concerning the study at large: Changes in the T cell repertoire over the course of pregnancy were examined in this study in women with multiple sclerosis.

Rearrangement joined TRBV4-3 to TRBJ2-5; TRBD2 agrees with 11 junctional bases. The material was CD8+ T cells from peripheral blood mononuclear cells, obtained after pregnancy. The source of this sequence is a female donor with multiple sclerosis, enrolled in a pregnancy study. At the DNA level, the sequence is TGCGCCAGCAGCCTTGACCTAGCGGGGGGCCAAGAGACCCAGTACTTC. This is translated as CASSLDLAGGQETQYF.